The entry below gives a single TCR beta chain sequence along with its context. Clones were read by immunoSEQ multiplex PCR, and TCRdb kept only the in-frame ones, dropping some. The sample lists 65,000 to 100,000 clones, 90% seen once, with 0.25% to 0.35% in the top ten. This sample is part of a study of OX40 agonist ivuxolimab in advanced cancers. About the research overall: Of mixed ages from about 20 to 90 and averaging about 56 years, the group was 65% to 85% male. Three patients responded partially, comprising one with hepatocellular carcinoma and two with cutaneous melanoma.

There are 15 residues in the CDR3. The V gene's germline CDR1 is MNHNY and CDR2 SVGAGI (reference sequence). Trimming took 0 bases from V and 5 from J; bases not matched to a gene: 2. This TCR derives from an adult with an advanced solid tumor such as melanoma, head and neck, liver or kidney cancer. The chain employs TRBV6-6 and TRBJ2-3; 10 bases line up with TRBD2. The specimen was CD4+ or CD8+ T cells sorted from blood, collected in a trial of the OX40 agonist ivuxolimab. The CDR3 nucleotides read TGTGCCAGCAGTTACTCCCTAGCGGGGGTAGATACGCAGTATTTT. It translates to CASSYSLAGVDTQYF.